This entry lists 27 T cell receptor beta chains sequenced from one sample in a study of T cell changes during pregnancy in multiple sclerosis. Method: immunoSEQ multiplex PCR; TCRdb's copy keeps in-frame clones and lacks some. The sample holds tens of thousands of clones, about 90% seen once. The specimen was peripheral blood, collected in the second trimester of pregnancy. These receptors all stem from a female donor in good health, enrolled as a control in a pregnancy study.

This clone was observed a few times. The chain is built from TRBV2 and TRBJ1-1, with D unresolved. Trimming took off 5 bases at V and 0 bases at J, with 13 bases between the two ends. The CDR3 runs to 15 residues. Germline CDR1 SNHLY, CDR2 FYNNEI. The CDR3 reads CASSLRTLMNTEAFF. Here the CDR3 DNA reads TGTGCCAGCAGTTTGAGGACTTTAATGAACACTGAAGCTTTCTTT.

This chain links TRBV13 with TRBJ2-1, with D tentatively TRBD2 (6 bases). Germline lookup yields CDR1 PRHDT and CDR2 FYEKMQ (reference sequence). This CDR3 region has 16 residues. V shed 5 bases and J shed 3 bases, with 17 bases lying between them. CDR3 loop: CASSPGTHHLYNEQFF. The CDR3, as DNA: TGTGCCAGCAGCCCTGGGACTCACCATCTCTACAATGAGCAGTTCTTC.

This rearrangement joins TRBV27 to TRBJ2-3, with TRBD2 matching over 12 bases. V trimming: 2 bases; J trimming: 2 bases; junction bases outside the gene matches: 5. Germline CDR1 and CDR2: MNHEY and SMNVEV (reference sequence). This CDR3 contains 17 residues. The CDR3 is CASSLGTSGRYTDTQYF. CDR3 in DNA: TGTGCCAGCAGTTTAGGGACTAGCGGGCGATACACAGATACGCAGTATTTT.

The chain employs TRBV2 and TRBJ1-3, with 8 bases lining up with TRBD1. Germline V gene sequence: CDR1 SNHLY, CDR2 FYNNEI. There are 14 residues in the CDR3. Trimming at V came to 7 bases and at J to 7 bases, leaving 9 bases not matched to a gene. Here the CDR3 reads CASTAGQVVNTIYF. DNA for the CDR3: TGTGCCAGCACCGCGGGACAGGTTGTTAACACCATATATTTT.

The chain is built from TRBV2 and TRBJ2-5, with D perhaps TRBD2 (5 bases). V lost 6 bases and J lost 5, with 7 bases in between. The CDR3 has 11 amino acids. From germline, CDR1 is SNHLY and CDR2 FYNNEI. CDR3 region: CASSGVETQYF. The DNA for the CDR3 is TGTGCCAGCAGCGGGGTCGAGACCCAGTACTTC.

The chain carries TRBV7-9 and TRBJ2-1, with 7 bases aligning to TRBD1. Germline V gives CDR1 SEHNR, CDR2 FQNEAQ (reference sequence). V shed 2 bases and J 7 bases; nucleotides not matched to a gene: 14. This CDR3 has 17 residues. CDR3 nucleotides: TGTGCCAGCAGCTTAAGTCAAAGGGGGCTTCTGCGGAATGAGCAGTTCTTC. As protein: CASSLSQRGLLRNEQFF. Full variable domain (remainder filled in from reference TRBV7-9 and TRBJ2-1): DTGVSQNPRHKITKRGQNVTFRCDPISEHNRLYWYRQTLGQGPEFLTYFQNEAQLEKSRLLSDRFSAERPKGSFSTLEIQRTEQGDSAMYLCASSLSQRGLLRNEQFFGPGTRLTVL.

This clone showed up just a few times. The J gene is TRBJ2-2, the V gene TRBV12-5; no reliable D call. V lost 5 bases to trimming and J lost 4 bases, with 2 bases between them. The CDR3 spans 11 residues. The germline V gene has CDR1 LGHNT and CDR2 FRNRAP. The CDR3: CASGRTGELFF. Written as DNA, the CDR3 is TGTGCTAGTGGTCGCACCGGGGAGCTGTTTTTT.

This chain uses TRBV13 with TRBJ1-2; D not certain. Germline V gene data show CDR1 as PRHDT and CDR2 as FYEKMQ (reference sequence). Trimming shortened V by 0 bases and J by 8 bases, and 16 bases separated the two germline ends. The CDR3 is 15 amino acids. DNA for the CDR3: TGTGCCAGCAGCTTAGGTCGGGAAACCCTTGAGGGCTACACCTTC. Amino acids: CASSLGRETLEGYTF.

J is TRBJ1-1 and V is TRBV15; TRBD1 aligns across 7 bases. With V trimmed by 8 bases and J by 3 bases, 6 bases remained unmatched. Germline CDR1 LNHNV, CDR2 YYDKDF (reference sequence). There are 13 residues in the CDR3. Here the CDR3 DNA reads TGTGCCACCCAGAGGGGGCGGGACACTGAAGCTTTCTTT. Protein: CATQRGRDTEAFF. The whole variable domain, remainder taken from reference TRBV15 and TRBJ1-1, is DAMVIQNPRYQVTQFGKPVTLSCSQTLNHNVMYWYQQKSSQAPKLLFHYYDKDFNNEADTPDNFQSRRPNTSFCFLDIRSPGLGDTAMYLCATQRGRDTEAFFGQGTRLTVV.

In DNA form, the CDR3 reads TGCGCCAGCAGCCAACAACCGGGACAGGGCTTTGACGAGCAGTACTTC. Translation gives CASSQQPGQGFDEQYF. V gene TRBV4-1 combines with J gene TRBJ2-7; TRBD1 matches 9 bases. Germline V gives CDR1 MGHRA, CDR2 YSYEKL. V shed 2 bases and J 5 bases; nucleotides not matched to a gene: 10. The length of the CDR3 is 16 residues.

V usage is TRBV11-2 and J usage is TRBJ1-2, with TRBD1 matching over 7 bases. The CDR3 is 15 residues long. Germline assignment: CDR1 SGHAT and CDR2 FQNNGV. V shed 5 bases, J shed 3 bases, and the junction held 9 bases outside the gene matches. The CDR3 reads CASSRRGSLHYGYTF. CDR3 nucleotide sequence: TGTGCCAGCAGCCGCAGGGGGTCCTTACACTATGGCTACACCTTC.

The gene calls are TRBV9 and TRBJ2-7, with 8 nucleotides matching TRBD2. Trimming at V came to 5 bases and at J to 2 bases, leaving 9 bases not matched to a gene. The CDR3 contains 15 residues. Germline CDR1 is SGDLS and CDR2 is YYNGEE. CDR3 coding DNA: TGTGCCAGCAGTCCGAAACTAGCGGCGACCTACGAGCAGTACTTC. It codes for CASSPKLAATYEQYF.

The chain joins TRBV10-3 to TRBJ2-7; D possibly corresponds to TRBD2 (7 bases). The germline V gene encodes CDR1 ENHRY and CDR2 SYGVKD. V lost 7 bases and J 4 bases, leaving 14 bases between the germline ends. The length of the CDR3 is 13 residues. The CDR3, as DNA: TGTGCCATCATGGGGGGGCTCTTTTACGAGCAGTACTTC. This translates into CAIMGGLFYEQYF.

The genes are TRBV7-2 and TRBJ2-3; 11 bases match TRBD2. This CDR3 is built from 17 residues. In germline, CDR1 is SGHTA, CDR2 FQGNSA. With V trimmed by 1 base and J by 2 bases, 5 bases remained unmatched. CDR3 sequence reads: CASSLVASGGPTDTQYF. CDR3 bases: TGTGCCAGCAGCTTAGTGGCTAGCGGGGGGCCCACAGATACGCAGTATTTT.

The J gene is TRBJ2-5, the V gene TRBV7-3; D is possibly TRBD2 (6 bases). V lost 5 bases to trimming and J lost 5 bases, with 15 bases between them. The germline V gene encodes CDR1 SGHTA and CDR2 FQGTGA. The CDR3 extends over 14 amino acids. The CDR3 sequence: CASSPTGGKETQYF. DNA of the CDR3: TGTGCCAGCAGCCCGACGGGCGGGAAGGAGACCCAGTACTTC. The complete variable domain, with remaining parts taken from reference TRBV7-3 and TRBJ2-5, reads GAGVSQTPSNKVTEKGKYVELRCDPISGHTALYWYRQSLGQGPEFLIYFQGTGAADDSGLPNDRFFAVRPEGSVSTLKIQRTERGDSAVYLCASSPTGGKETQYFGPGTRLLVL.

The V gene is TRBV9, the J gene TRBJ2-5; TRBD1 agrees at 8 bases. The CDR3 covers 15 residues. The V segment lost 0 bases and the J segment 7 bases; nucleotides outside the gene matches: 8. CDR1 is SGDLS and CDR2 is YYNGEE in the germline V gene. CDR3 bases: TGTGCCAGCAGCGTAGATTCAGGGGGCTTGGGGACCCAGTACTTC. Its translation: CASSVDSGGLGTQYF.

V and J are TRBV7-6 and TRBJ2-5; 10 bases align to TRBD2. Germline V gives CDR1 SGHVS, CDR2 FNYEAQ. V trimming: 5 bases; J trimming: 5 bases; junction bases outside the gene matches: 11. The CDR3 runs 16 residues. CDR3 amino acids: CASSRLSSGSRETQYF. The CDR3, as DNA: TGTGCCAGCAGCAGATTGTCTAGCGGGAGCAGGGAGACCCAGTACTTC.

DNA for the CDR3: TGTGCCAGTAGTATAGGTCAGGGGGCAAATGAGCAGTTCTTC. Translating it yields CASSIGQGANEQFF. V is TRBV19 and J is TRBJ2-1, with TRBD1 matching over 8 bases. Germline V gives CDR1 LNHDA, CDR2 SQIVND (reference sequence). The V segment lost 1 base and the J segment 7 bases; nucleotides outside the gene matches: 3. The CDR3 contains 14 residues.

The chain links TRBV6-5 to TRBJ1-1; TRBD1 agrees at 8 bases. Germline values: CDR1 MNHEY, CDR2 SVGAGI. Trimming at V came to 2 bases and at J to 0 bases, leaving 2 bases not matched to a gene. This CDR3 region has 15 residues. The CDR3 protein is CASSYGDRLNTEAFF. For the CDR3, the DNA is TGTGCCAGCAGTTACGGGGACAGGTTGAACACTGAAGCTTTCTTT.

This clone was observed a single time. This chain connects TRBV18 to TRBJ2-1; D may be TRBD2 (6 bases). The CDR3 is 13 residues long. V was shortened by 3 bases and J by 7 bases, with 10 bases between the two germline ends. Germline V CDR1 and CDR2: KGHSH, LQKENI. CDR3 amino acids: CASSPTSSNEQFF. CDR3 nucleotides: TGTGCCAGCTCACCGACTAGTAGTAATGAGCAGTTCTTC.

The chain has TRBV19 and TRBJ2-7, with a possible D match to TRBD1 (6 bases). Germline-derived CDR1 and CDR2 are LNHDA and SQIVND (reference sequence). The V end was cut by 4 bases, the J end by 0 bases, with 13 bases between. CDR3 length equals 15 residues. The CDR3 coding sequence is TGTGCCAGTAGTAGCGCAGGACAGAGCTCCTACGAGCAGTACTTC. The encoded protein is CASSSAGQSSYEQYF.

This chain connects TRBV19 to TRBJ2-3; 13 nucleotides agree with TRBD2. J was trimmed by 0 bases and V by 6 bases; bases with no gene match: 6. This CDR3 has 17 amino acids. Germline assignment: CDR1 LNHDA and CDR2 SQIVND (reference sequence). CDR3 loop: CASRARTSGRSTDTQYF. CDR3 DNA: TGTGCCAGTAGGGCCCGGACTAGCGGGAGAAGCACAGATACGCAGTATTTT.

CDR3 DNA sequence: TGTGCCAGCAGTTTATCAGGGGCGCAGGAAAAACTGTTTTTT. Protein sequence: CASSLSGAQEKLFF. The chain joins TRBV28 to TRBJ1-4; possibly TRBD1 for D (6 bases). This CDR3 has 14 residues. Germline CDR1 and CDR2: MDHEN and SYDVKM. V lost 1 base and J 8 bases, leaving 11 bases between the germline ends.

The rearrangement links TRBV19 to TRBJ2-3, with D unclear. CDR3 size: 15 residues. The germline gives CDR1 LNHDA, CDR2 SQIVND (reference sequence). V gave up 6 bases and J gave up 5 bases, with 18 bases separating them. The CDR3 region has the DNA TGTGCCAGTAGGGGCTCAGAAACTGGGCTAGATACGCAGTATTTT. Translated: CASRGSETGLDTQYF.

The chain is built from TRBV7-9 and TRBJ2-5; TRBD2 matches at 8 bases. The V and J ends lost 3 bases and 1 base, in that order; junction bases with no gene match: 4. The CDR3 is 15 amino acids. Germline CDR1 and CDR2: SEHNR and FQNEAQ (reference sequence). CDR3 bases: TGTGCCAGCAGCTTGACGGGAGGGGTCCAAGAGACCCAGTACTTC. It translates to CASSLTGGVQETQYF. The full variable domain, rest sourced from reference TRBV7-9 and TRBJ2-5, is DTGVSQNPRHKITKRGQNVTFRCDPISEHNRLYWYRQTLGQGPEFLTYFQNEAQLEKSRLLSDRFSAERPKGSFSTLEIQRTEQGDSAMYLCASSLTGGVQETQYFGPGTRLLVL.

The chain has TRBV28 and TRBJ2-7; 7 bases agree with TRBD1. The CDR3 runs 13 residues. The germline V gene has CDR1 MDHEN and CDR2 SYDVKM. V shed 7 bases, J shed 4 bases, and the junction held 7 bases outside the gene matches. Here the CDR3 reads CASTPGQSYEQYF. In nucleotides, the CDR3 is TGTGCCAGCACACCGGGACAGAGTTACGAGCAGTACTTC.

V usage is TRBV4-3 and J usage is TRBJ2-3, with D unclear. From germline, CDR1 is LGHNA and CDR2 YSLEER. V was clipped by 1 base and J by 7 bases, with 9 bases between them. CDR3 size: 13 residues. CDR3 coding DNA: TGCGCCAGCAGCCAAGTTGTAGCCCATACGCAGTATTTT. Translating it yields CASSQVVAHTQYF.